The 2 T cell receptor beta chains in this list originate from one sample, sequenced in a study of a mutant IDH1 vaccine in newly diagnosed glioma. Specified time point: week 47, end of study. Each vaccine dose was 300 ug of mutant IDH1 20-mer peptide, with topical imiquimod. These receptors' antigens are unknown. TCRdb's table, derived via immunoSEQ multiplex PCR, lists solely in-frame clones and lacks some. Seen here are 35,000 to 40,000 clones, around 75% observed once, and the top ten hold approximately 9.1%. This material consisted of PBMCs, taken from a glioma patient whose treatment included an IDH1 peptide vaccine. These receptors were taken from a man aged 40-55 years with glioma.

This clone was observed a single time. V usage is TRBV25-1 and J usage is TRBJ1-3; 10 bases line up with TRBD1. Trimming cost V 3 bases and J 1 base; bases outside gene matches: 6. CDR3 size: 17 residues. CDR1 is MGHDK and CDR2 is SYGVNS in the germline V gene. The CDR3 nucleotides read TGTGCCAGCAGTGAGGTCCGGACAGGGGGATCTGGAAACACCATATATTTT. It encodes CASSEVRTGGSGNTIYF.

A few counts support this clone. The chain couples TRBV4-3 to TRBJ2-5; no reliable D call. The CDR3 is 14 amino acids. Germline lookup yields CDR1 LGHNA and CDR2 YSLEER. V lost 0 bases, J lost 3 bases, and 8 bases lay in between. DNA of the CDR3: TGCGCCAGCAGCCAAGAATACAGCAAAGAGACCCAGTACTTC. This codes for CASSQEYSKETQYF.